The T cell receptor beta chain described here comes from a study of identical twins. Template switching (which added a universal primer site) was used, and cDNA carried unique molecular identifiers. In TCRdb, the 5' RACE reads were re-called with MiXCR into one record per CDR3 protein. The sample has approximately 190,000 distinct CDR3 sequences, more than 15% seen once; the top ten hold 40%. J lost 3 bases, V lost 11 bases, and 21 bases had no gene match. This CDR3 contains 18 residues. Germline V gene lookup returns CDR1 MNHEY and CDR2 SVGEGT. General study results and limits: Fewer insertions characterized abundant cord blood beta clonotypes, whereas memory repertoires showed none.

This clonotype was counted at least ten times. Antigen unknown. These data also formed part of another study, on T cells expressing NK-cell markers. That paper notes: More than 5 donors carried dominant NKG2C+ clonotypes that made up 1.0-7.0% of their CD8+ T cells. These clonotypes additionally ranked first within the CD3+CD56-NKG2C+ fraction of a handful of donors.

The sequenced sample consisted of CD8+ T cells sorted from blood. This chain joins TRBV6-2 or TRBV6-3 and TRBJ2-1; 8 bases are a match to TRBD2. This receptor was obtained from a woman aged 18-29 years in good health. The CDR3 DNA is TGTGCCTGCCGTGGTGGACTAGCAGAACACCCCCTCTACAATGAGCAGTTCTTC. It codes for CACRGGLAEHPLYNEQFF.